This TCR beta chain is from a study of regulatory dendritic cells for organ transplantation. Looking at the study overall: LPS was added to dendritic cell cultures on day 6.

CDR3 length equals 15 residues. Germline CDR1 LGHNA, CDR2 YSLEER. Trimming left V 3 bases short and J 0 bases short, with 11 bases between. The method was immunoSEQ multiplex PCR; TCRdb's version includes in-frame clones alone and lacks a portion of them. The profile shows around 20,000 clones, around 85% of them singletons. Allogeneic regulatory or mature dendritic cells were co-cultured for 5 days with CFSE-labeled sorted T cells at 1:10. In its sample, this clone was seen once. Its antigen is currently unknown. The source material was naive CD4+ T cells from blood cultured with regulatory dendritic cells. Subset given: CD45RA+ naive T cells. This TCR was recovered from a human donor in good health. The chain uses TRBV4-3 and TRBJ1-2, with D perhaps TRBD1 (5 bases). The CDR3 DNA follows: TGCGCCAGCAGCCAGACAGTTTTATCTAACTATGGCTACACCTTC. Residues: CASSQTVLSNYGYTF.